This T cell receptor beta chain emerged from a study of T cell repertoires in cytomegalovirus infection. As regards this clonotype: Its target is unknown.

MiXCR was run by TCRdb on the reads, yielding one entry per CDR3 protein. The sample records roughly 990,000 distinct CDR3 sequences, approximately 31% being singletons. The TCR was taken from a human donor in good health (CMV status not recorded). Some clones in this sample may be carry-over from other donors' samples. Sequenced material: cultured CD8+ T cells from PBMCs, taken from culture after CMV antigen stimulation.

The CDR3 spells CSAFLPAPPYKTQYF. CDR3 DNA sequence: TGCAGCGCCTTCCTCCCTGCGCCCCCTTATAAGACCCAGTACTTC. V and J are TRBV29-1 and TRBJ2-5; no clear D. This CDR3 is 15 amino acids long. V gave up 7 bases and J gave up 6 bases, with 24 bases separating them. Looked up from germline, CDR1 is SQVTM and CDR2 is ANQGSEA.